This TCR beta chain was documented in a study of CD8 T cells in ankylosing spondylitis. The germline V and J ends were trimmed by 2 bases and 0 bases, with 19 bases remaining between them. The length of the CDR3 is 18 residues. With respect to this clonotype: The antigen is undetermined.

TCRdb independently ran MiXCR on the 5' RACE reads; one entry per CDR3 protein. Of about 320,000 distinct CDR3 sequences detected, under 14% appear once; the ten largest clones hold about 10%. Findings and limits, study-wide: Peripheral blood held disease-linked clones only at relatively low frequency, and these were CD8+.

The rearrangement links TRBV12-3 or TRBV12-4 to TRBJ2-5; D remains ambiguous. The origin of this receptor is a female donor with ankylosing spondylitis or in good health (not recorded which). Material: blood, either unsorted or a sorted T cell fraction (not recorded which). The CDR3, as DNA: TGTGCCAGCAGTTTACGTCGGTGGACCGCTGGGTACCAAGAGACCCAGTACTTC. As protein: CASSLRRWTAGYQETQYF.